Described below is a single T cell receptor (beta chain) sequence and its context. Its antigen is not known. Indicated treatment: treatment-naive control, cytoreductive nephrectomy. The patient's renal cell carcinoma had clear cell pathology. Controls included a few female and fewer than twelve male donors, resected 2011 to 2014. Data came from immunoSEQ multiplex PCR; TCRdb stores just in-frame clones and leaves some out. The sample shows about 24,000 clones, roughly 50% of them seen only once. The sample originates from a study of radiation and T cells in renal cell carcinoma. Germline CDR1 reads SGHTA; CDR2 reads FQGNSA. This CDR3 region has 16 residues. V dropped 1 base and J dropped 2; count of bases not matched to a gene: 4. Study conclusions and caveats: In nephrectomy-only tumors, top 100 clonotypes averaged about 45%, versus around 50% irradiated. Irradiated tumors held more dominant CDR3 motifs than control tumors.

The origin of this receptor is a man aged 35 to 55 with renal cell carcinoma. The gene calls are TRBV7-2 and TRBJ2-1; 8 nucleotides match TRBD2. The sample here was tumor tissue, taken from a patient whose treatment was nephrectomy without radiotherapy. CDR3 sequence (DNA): TGTGCCAGCAGCTTAGTGGGTAGCGGGGCCTACAATGAGCAGTTCTTC. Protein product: CASSLVGSGAYNEQFF.